The entry below gives a single TCR beta chain sequence along with its context. Its antigen remains unidentified. A much more abundant neighbour one base away suggests this may be a read error. RNA was isolated from bulk, unsorted tissue, and RNA quality was assessed with a NanoDrop ND-1000 and an Agilent 2100. Donors were newly diagnosed lung cancer patients admitted for thoracic surgery in China between August and November 2014, without prior chemotherapy. Anyone who had undergone radiotherapy or chemotherapy before, or who had another cancer at the same time, was left out of the study. Surgical tissue pieces of roughly 1-2 cm3 were preserved in RNAlater solution and stored at -80 °C until use. The receptor library was made with multiplex PCR. The sequencer was an Illumina HiSeq 2500. TCRbeta libraries were built by three rounds of nested PCR using primers (Table S4), following protocols modified from ARM-PCR. PCR products of 200-500 bp were gel-excised and purified with the QIAquick gel extraction kit before sequencing. The authors' pipeline ran thus. Trimmomatic was used to clean the reads, FLASH was used to merge the reads into complete CDR3 sequences, and MiTCR was used to assign the reads to V(D)J germline segments. Clonal diversity was computed as the inverse Simpson's index with VDJtools. In-frame sequences lacking a premature stop codon were counted as productive reads. Starting from the raw public reads, TCRdb applied fastp trimming at Q25, assembled clones with MiXCR and retained in-frame beta chains. Under each unique CDR3 protein, matching rows form one entry showing the most common genes and DNA. These V and J calls rely on TCRdb rather than the paper's analysis. The sample table lists 200,000 or so distinct CDR3 sequences, 60% to 85% of them with a count of one. Jointly, the top ten make up roughly 24% of the sample.

This specimen comes from a study of tumor and adjacent non-tumor tissue in lung cancer (dated by TCRdb to 2016 to 2019). At the level of the whole study: Patients with adenocarcinoma (around 13), squamous cell carcinoma (2) and small cell lung cancer (1) were included in the cohort. The 15 or so patients were aged about 31 to 85 years, included 10 men and 5 women, and had TNM stage I to III disease. TCRbeta CDR3 sequencing was performed on a few dozen paired specimens, with one tumor sample and one normal lung sample collected per patient. Bulk TCRbeta repertoires were compared between lung tumor tissue and matched distant non-tumor lung tissue obtained from under 18 lung cancer patients. Sequencing generated a total of roughly 130 million productive TCRbeta reads, averaging around 4 million reads per sample. What the authors observed across the whole study: Only approximately 16 patients were included in the cohort, and the need for larger samples and more detailed clinical data was noted by the authors. Tumor tissue showed significantly higher TCR diversity (inverse Simpson) than normal lung tissue, at 431.37 vs 166.20 (P = 0.0075, Mann-Whitney U test). A significantly larger cumulative share of the repertoire was made up by the top 100 clones in normal lung than in tumor tissue. Younger patients had significantly higher TCR diversity, and higher tumor TCR diversity was associated with shorter overall and disease-free survival. Peripheral blood was not sequenced, so blood TCRbeta repertoires were not examined in the lung cancer patients of the study. Neither the sequencing platform nor unique molecular identifiers are named or mentioned anywhere in the methods.

Measured from the cysteine to the phenylalanine, the CDR3 is 13 residues long. Solely the CDR3 DNA is kept, with 39 bases framed from the first base. Sequencing was carried out using lung tumor tissue. The origin of this receptor is a man in his 60s with non-small cell lung cancer. In this chain, TRBV12-3 or TRBV12-4 is recombined with TRBJ2-4, and possibly TRBD2, on 5 matching bases. The DNA sequence reads TGTGCCAGCAGTTCTCTAGCCAAAAACATTCGGTACTTC. This codes for CASSSLAKNIRYF.